This TCR beta chain was documented in a study of T cell changes during pregnancy in multiple sclerosis. V lost 4 bases and J lost 5; bases outside the gene matches: 7. Germline V CDR1 and CDR2: SGHAT, FQNNGV. CDR3 length: 14 amino acids. This table comes from immunoSEQ multiplex PCR, and its TCRdb copy is limited to in-frame clones, with some not included. Seen here are about 59,000 clones, around 90% observed once, and the top ten hold 1% to 1.5%. Sequences were derived from peripheral blood, sampled in the second trimester of pregnancy. The TCR was taken from a female donor with multiple sclerosis, enrolled in a pregnancy study. The genes are TRBV11-2 and TRBJ2-7, with 8 bases matching TRBD1. Written as DNA, the CDR3 is TGTGCCAGCAGCTCTGAAGGACAGGGCCACGAGCAGTACTTC. Protein: CASSSEGQGHEQYF.